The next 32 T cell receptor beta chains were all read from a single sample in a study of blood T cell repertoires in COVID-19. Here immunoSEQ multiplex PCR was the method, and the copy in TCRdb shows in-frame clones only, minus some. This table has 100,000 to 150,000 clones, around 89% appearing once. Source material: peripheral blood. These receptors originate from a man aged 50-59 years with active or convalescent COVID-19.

The CDR3: CASSLMTQGADTQYF. The CDR3 nucleotides are TGTGCCAGCAGCTTAATGACCCAGGGTGCAGATACGCAGTATTTT. This chain joins TRBV5-5 and TRBJ2-3, with a possible D match to TRBD1 (5 bases). The CDR3 totals 15 residues. Trimming stripped 2 bases from V and 4 bases from J, with 14 bases between. Germline assignment: CDR1 SGHKS and CDR2 YYEKEE (reference sequence).

The CDR3 nucleotides are TGTGCCAGCAGTGATCGGGCTGGGGGCAGATATAACTATGGCTACACCTTC. Protein: CASSDRAGGRYNYGYTF. The chain employs TRBV2 and TRBJ1-2, with D possibly TRBD1 on 6 matching bases. This CDR3 region has 17 residues. The germline V gene has CDR1 SNHLY and CDR2 FYNNEI. The V end was cut by 3 bases, the J end by 1 base, with 18 bases between.

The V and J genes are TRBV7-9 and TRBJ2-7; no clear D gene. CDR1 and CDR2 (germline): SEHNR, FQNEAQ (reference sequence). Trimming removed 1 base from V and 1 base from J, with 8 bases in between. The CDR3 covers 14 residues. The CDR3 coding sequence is TGTGCCAGCAGCTTAGGGCAGGTGTCCTACGAGCAGTACTTC. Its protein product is CASSLGQVSYEQYF.

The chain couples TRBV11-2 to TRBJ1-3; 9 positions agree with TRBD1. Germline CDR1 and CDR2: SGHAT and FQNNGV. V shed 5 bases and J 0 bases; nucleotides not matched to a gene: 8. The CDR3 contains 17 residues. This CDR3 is CASSPGTGFLSGNTIYF. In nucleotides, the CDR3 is TGTGCCAGCAGCCCCGGGACAGGGTTCCTCTCTGGAAACACCATATATTTT.

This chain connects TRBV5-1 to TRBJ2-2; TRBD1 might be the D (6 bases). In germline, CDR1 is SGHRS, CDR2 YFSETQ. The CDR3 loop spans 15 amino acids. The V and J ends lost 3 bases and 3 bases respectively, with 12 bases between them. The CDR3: CASSSGTRDTGELFF. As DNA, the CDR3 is TGCGCCAGCAGCTCCGGGACACGGGACACCGGGGAGCTGTTTTTT.

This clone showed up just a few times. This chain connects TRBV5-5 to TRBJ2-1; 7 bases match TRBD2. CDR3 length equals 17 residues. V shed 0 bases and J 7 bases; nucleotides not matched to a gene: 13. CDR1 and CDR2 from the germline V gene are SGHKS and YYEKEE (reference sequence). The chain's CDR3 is CASSLAKILAEYNEQFF. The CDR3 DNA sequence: TGTGCCAGCAGCTTGGCCAAGATTCTAGCGGAGTATAATGAGCAGTTCTTC.

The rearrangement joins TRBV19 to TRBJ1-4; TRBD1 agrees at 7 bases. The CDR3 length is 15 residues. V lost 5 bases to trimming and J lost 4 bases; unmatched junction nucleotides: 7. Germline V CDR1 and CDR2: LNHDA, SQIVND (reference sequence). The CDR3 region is CASSWDSRGNEKLFF. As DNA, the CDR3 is TGTGCCAGTAGTTGGGACAGCCGGGGTAATGAAAAACTGTTTTTT.

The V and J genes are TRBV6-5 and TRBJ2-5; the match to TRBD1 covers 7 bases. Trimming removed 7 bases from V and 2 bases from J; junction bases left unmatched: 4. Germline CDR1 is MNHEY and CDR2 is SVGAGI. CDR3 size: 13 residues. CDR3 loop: CASKLQGQETQYF. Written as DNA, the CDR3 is TGTGCCAGCAAGTTACAGGGGCAAGAGACCCAGTACTTC.

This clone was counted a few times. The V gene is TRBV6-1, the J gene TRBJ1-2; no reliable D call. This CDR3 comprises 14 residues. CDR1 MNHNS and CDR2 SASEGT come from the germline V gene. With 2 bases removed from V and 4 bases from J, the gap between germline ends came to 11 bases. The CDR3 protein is CASSENSHGYGYTF. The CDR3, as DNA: TGTGCCAGCAGTGAAAACAGCCACGGCTATGGCTACACCTTC.

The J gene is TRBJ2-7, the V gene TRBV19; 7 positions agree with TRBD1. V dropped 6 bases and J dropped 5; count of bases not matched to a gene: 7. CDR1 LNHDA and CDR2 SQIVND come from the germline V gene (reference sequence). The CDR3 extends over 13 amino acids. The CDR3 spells CASSVTGVNEQYF. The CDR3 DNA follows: TGTGCCAGTAGCGTTACAGGGGTCAACGAGCAGTACTTC.

Here the CDR3 DNA reads TGTGCCAGCAGCTTGGAGACAGGGGCAAACTATGGCTACACCTTC. Protein sequence: CASSLETGANYGYTF. The chain couples TRBV5-4 to TRBJ1-2, with 8 positions matching TRBD1. This CDR3 has 15 residues. Losses at the gene ends were 0 bases for V and 2 bases for J; bases not matched to a gene: 3. CDR1 and CDR2 from the germline V gene are SGHNT and YYREEE (reference sequence).

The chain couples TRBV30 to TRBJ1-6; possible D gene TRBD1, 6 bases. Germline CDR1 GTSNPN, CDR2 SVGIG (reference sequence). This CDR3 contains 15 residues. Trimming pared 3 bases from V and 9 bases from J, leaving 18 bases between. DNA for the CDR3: TGTGCCTGGAGCGCAGGGGCGGGGGGCCGTTCACCCCTCCACTTT. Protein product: CAWSAGAGGRSPLHF.

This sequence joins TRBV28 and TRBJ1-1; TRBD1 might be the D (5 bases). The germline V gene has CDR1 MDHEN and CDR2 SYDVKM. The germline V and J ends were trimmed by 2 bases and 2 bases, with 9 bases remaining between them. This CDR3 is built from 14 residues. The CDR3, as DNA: TGTGCCAGCAGTTTAGTACAGGCTAACACTGAAGCTTTCTTT. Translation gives CASSLVQANTEAFF.

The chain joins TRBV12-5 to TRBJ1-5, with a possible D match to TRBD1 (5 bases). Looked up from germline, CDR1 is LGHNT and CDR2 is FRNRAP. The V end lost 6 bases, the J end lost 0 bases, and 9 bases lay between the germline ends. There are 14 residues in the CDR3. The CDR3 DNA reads TGTGCTAGTGGCCAGGACATTAGCAATCAGCCCCAGCATTTT. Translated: CASGQDISNQPQHF. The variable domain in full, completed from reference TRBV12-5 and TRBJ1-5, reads DARVTQTPRHKVTEMGQEVTMRCQPILGHNTVFWYRQTMMQGLELLAYFRNRAPLDDSGMPKDRFSAEMPDATLATLKIQPSEPRDSAVYFCASGQDISNQPQHFGDGTRLSIL.

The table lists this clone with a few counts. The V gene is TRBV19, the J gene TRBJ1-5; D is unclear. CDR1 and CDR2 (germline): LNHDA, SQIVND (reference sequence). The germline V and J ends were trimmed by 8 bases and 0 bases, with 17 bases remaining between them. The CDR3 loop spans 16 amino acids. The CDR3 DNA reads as TGTGCCAGTGGACCCTCCGAGGGCATTAGCAATCAGCCCCAGCATTTT. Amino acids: CASGPSEGISNQPQHF.

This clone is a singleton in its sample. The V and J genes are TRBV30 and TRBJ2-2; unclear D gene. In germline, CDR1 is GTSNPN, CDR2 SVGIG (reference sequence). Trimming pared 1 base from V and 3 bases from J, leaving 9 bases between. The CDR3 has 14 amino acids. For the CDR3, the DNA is TGTGCCTGGAGTGCCACCAGATACACCGGGGAGCTGTTTTTT. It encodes CAWSATRYTGELFF.

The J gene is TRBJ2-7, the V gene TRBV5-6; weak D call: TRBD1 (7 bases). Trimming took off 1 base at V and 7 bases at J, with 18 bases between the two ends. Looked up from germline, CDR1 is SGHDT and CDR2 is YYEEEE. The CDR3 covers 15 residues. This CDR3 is CASSLWRGQPPEQYF. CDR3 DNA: TGTGCCAGCAGCTTGTGGAGGGGGCAGCCGCCTGAGCAGTACTTC.

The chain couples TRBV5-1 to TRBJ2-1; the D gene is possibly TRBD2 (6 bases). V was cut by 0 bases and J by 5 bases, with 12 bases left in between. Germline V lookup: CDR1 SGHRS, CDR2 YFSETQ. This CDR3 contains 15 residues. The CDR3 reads CASSLAVGSHNEQFF. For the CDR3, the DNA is TGCGCCAGCAGCTTGGCTGTCGGGAGCCACAATGAGCAGTTCTTC.

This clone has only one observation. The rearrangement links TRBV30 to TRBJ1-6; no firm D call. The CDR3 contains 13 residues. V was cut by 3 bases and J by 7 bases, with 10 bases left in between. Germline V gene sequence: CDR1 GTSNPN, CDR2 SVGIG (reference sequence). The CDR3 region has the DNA TGTGCCTGGAGGCCCCCGGTGAATTCACCCCTCCACTTT. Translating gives CAWRPPVNSPLHF.

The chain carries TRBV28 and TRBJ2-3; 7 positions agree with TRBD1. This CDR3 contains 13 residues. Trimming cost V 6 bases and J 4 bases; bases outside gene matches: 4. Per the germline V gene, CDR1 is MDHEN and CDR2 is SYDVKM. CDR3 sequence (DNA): TGTGCCAGCAGAATGACAGGGTCAGATACGCAGTATTTT. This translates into CASRMTGSDTQYF.

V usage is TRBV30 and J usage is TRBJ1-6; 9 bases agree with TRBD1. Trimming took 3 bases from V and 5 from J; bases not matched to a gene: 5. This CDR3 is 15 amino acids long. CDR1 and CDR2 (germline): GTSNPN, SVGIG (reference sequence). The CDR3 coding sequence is TGTGCCTGGAGACTCCGGGACAGGGATAATTCACCCCTCCACTTT. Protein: CAWRLRDRDNSPLHF.

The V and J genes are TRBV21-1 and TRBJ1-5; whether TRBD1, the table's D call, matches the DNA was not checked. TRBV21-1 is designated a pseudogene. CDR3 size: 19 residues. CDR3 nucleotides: TGTGCCAGCAGCAAAGGACGCACCAGGGGGCGTAGAGGCAATCAGCCCCAGCATTTT. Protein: CASSKGRTRGRRGNQPQHF.

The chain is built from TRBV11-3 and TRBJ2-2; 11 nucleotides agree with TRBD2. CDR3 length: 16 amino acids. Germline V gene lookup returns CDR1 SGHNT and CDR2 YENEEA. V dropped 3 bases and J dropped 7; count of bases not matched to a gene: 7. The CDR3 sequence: CASSLVGTSGSGELFF. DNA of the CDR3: TGTGCCAGCAGCTTGGTCGGGACTAGCGGAAGCGGGGAGCTGTTTTTT.

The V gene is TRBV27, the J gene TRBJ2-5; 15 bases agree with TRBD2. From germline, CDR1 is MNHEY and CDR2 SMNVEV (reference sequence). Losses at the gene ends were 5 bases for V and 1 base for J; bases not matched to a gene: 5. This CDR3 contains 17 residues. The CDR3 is CASSRGLAGGIQETQYF. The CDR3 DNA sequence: TGTGCCAGCAGTAGGGGACTAGCGGGGGGAATCCAAGAGACCCAGTACTTC.

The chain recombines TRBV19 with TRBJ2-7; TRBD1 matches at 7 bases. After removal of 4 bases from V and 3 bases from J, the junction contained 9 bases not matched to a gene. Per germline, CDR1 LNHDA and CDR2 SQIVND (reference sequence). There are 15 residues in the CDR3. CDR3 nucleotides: TGTGCCAGTAGTACCAAGACAGGGATAGACTACGAGCAGTACTTC. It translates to CASSTKTGIDYEQYF.

DNA of the CDR3: TGTGCCAGCAGTTACTCGGTGGACAATAATGAAAAACTGTTTTTT. Translated, it gives CASSYSVDNNEKLFF. This chain connects TRBV6-2 or TRBV6-3 to TRBJ1-4; a weak D match, TRBD1 (5 bases). The CDR3 sequence is 15 residues long. Germline values: CDR1 MNHEY, CDR2 SVGEGT. The V end was cut by 0 bases, the J end by 4 bases, with 9 bases between.

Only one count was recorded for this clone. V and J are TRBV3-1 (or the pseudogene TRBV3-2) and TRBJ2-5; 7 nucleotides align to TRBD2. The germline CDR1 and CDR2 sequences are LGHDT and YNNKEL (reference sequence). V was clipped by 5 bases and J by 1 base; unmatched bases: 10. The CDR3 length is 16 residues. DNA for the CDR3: TGTGCCAGCAGCGCCTTTATCGGGGGGACCCAAGAGACCCAGTACTTC. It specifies CASSAFIGGTQETQYF.

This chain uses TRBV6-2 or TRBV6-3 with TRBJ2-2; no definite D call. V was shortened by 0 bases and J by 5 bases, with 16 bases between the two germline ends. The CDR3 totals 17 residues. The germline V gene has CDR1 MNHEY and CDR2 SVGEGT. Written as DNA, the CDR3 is TGTGCCAGCAGTTACTCGAGTATCGAATTAAGAACCGGGGAGCTGTTTTTT. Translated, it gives CASSYSSIELRTGELFF.

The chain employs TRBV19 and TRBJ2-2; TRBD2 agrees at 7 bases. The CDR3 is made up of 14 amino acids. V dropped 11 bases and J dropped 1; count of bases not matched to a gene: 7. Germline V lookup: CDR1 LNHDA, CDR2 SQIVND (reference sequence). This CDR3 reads CARGWGGNTGELFF. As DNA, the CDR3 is TGTGCCCGCGGATGGGGGGGGAACACCGGGGAGCTGTTTTTT.

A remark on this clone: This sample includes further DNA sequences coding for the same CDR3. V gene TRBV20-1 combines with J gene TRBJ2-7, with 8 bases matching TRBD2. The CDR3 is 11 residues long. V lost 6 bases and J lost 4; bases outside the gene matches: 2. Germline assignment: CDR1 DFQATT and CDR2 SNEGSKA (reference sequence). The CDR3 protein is CSARGGYEQYF. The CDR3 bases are TGCAGTGCACGGGGGGGATACGAGCAGTACTTC.

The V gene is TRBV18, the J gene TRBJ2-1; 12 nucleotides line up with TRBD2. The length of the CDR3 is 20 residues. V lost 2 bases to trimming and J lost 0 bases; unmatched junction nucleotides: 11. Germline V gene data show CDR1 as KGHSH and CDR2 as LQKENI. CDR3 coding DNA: TGTGCCAGCTCACCAAAAGTACGGACTAGCGGGGCGAGCTCCTACAATGAGCAGTTCTTC. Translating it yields CASSPKVRTSGASSYNEQFF.

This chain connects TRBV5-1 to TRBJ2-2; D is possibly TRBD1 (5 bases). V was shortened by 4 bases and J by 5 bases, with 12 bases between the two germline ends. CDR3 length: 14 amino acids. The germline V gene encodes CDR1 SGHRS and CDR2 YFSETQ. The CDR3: CASSGQRGTGELFF. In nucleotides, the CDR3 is TGCGCCAGCAGCGGACAAAGGGGTACCGGGGAGCTGTTTTTT.